What follows describes a single T cell receptor beta chain. Its cognate antigen is unknown. Produced via immunoSEQ multiplex PCR; TCRdb's table is partial and in-frame only. The sample lists some 86,000 clones; 85% to 90% were seen once. The data originate from a study of OX40 agonist ivuxolimab in advanced cancers. Study context: Ivuxolimab, which patients received intravenously every 2 weeks, was dosed at 0.01 to 10 mg/kg.

Broader study findings: Low clonal expansion, among the lowest seen, marked partial responders at 0.1-3.0 mg/kg. At doses 0.1 to 3.0 mg/kg, CD4+ and CD8+ clones expanded.

CDR1 and CDR2 from the germline V gene are SNHLY and FYNNEI. The length of the CDR3 is 12 residues. V was clipped by 6 bases and J by 3 bases, with 7 bases between them. The receptor was derived from an adult with an advanced solid tumor such as melanoma, head and neck, liver or kidney cancer. The chain employs TRBV2 and TRBJ2-3; the D is unclear. Specimen: CD4+ or CD8+ T cells sorted from blood, collected in a trial of the OX40 agonist ivuxolimab. CDR3 bases: TGTGCCAGCAGGGGGTTAACAGATACGCAGTATTTT. As protein: CASRGLTDTQYF.